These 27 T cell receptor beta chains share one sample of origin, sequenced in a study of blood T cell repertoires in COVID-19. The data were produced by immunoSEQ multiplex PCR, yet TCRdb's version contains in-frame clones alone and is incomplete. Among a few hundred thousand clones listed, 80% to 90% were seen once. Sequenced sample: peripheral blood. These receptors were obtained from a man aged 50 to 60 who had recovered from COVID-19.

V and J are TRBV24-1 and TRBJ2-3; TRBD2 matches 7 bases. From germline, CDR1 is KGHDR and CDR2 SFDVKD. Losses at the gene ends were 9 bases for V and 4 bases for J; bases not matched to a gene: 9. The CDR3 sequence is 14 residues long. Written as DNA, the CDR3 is TGTGCCACCCCCCTTGCGGGAGAGCCAGATACGCAGTATTTT. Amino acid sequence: CATPLAGEPDTQYF.

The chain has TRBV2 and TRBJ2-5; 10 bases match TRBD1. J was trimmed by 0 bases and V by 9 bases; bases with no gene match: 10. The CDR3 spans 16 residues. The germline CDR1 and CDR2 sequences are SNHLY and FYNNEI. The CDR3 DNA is TGTGCCAGTAGTACTCAGGGACAGGGGAACCAAGAGACCCAGTACTTC. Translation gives CASSTQGQGNQETQYF.

Here the CDR3 reads CASSPSGTGVFDEQFF. The CDR3 DNA sequence: TGTGCCAGCAGCCCCTCGGGGACAGGGGTGTTCGATGAGCAGTTCTTC. The V and J genes are TRBV5-7 and TRBJ2-1; 10 nucleotides match TRBD1. TRBV5-7 is noted as an ORF with a role that remains uncertain. This CDR3 comprises 16 residues. The V gene end was trimmed by 4 bases and the J gene end by 8 bases; junction bases not matched to a gene: 12.

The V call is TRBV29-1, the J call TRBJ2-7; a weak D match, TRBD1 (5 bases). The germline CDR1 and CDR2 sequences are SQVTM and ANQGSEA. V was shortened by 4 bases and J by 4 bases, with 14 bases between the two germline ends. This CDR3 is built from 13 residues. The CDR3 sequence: CSVAVDRRYEQYF. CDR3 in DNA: TGCAGCGTTGCGGTCGACAGACGATACGAGCAGTACTTC.

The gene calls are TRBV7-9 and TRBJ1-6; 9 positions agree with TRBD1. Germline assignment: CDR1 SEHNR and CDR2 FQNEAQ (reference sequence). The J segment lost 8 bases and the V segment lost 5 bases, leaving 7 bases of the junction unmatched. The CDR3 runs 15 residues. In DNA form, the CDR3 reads TGTGCCAGCAGCGGTCTGTGGGACAGGGATTCACCCCTCCACTTT. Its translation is CASSGLWDRDSPLHF. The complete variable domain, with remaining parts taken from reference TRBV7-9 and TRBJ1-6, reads DTGVSQNPRHKITKRGQNVTFRCDPISEHNRLYWYRQTLGQGPEFLTYFQNEAQLEKSRLLSDRFSAERPKGSFSTLEIQRTEQGDSAMYLCASSGLWDRDSPLHFGNGTRLTVT.

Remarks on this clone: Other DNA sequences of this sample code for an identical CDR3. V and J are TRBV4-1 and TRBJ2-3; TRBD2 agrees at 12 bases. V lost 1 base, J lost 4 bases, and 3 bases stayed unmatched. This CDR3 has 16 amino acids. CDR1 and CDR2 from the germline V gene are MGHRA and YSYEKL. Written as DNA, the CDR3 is TGCGCCAGCAGCCAAGCCCTAGCGGGAGGGTCAGATACGCAGTATTTT. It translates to CASSQALAGGSDTQYF.

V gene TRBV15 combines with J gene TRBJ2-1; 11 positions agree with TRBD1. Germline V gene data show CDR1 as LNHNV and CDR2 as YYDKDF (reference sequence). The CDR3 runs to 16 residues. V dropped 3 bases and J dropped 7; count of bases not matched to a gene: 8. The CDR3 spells CATSSFGDRGSNEQFF. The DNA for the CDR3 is TGTGCCACCAGCAGCTTCGGGGACAGGGGGTCAAATGAGCAGTTCTTC.

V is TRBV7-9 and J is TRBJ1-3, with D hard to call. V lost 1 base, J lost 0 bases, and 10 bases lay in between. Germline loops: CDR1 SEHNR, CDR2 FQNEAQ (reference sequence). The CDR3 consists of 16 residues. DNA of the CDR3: TGTGCCAGCAGCTTAGGCGGACTGAGCTCTGGAAACACCATATATTTT. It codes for CASSLGGLSSGNTIYF.

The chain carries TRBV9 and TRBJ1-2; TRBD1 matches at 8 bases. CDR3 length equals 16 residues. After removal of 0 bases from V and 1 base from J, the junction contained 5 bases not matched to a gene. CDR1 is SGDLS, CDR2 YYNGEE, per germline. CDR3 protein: CASSVGGQEVNYGYTF. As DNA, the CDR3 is TGTGCCAGCAGCGTAGGGGGACAGGAGGTTAACTATGGCTACACCTTC.

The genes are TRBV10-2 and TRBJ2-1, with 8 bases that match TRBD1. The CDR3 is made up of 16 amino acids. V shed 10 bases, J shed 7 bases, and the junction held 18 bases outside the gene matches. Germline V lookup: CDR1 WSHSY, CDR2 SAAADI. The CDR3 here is CATSPESRTGRNEQFF. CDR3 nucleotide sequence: TGCGCCACCTCGCCAGAATCGAGGACAGGGCGAAATGAGCAGTTCTTC.

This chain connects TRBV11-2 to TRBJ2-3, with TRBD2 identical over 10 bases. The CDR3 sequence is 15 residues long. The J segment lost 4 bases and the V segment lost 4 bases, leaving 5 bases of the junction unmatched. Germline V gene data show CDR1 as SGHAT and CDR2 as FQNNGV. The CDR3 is CASSSRAGGPDTQYF. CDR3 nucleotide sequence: TGTGCCAGCAGCTCCCGAGCGGGAGGGCCAGATACGCAGTATTTT.

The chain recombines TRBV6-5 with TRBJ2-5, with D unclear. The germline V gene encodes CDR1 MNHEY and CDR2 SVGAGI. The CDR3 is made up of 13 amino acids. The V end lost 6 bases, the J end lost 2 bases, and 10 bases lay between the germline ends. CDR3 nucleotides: TGTGCCAGCAGCCCGAGGATACAAGAGACCCAGTACTTC. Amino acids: CASSPRIQETQYF.

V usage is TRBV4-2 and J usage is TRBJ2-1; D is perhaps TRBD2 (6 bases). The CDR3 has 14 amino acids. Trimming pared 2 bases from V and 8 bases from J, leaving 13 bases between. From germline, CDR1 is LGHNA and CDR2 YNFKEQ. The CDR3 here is CASSQITSGDEQFF. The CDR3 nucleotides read TGTGCCAGCAGCCAAATTACCTCGGGGGATGAGCAGTTCTTC.

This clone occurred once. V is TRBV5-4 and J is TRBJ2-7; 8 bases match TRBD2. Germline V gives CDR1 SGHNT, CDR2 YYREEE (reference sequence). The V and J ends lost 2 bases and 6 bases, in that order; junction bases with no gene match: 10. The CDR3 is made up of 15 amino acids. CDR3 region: CASSFDSGKGGEQYF. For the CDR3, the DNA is TGTGCCAGCAGCTTCGATAGCGGGAAGGGTGGCGAGCAGTACTTC.

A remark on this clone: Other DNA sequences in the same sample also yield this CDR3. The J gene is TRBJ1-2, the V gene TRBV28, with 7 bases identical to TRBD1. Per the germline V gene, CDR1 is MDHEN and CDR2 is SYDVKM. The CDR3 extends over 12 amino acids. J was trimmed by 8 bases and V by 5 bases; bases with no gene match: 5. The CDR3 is CASSLSTGGYTF. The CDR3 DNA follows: TGTGCCAGCAGTCTATCGACAGGGGGCTACACCTTC.

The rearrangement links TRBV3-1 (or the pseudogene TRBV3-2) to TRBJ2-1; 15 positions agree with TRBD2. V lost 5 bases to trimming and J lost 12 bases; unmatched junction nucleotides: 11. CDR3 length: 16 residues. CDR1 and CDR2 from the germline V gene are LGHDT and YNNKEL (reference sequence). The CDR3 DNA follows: TGTGCCAGCAGCTCACGGACTAGCGGGAGGGCGTTGGGGCAGTTCTTC. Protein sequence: CASSSRTSGRALGQFF.

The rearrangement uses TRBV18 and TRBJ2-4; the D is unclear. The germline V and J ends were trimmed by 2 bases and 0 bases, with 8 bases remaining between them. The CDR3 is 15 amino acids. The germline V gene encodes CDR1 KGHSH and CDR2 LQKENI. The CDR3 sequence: CASSPMSIAKNIQYF. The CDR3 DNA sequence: TGTGCCAGCTCACCAATGTCAATAGCCAAAAACATTCAGTACTTC.

CDR3 DNA sequence: TGTGCCAGTAGTATAACCCGCGGGTCCCCCCGCGTGAGCTCCTACAATGAGCAGTTCTTC. The encoded protein is CASSITRGSPRVSSYNEQFF. V usage is TRBV19 and J usage is TRBJ2-1, with D possibly TRBD2 on 5 matching bases. The CDR3 consists of 20 residues. V was cut by 2 bases and J by 0 bases, with 23 bases left in between. Looked up from germline, CDR1 is LNHDA and CDR2 is SQIVND (reference sequence).

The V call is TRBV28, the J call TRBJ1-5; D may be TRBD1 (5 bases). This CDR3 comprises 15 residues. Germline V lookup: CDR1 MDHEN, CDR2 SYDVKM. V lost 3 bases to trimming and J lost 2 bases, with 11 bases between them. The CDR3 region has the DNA TGTGCCAGCAGTTTTGGAGGGACCGGCAATCAGCCCCAGCATTTT. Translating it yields CASSFGGTGNQPQHF.

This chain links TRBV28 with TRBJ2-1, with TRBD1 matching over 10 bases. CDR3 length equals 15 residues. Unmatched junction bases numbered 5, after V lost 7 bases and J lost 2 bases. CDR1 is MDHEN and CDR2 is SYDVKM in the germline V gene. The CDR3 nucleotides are TGTGCCAGCATCTCCGGGACAGGGGCCTACAATGAGCAGTTCTTC. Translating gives CASISGTGAYNEQFF.

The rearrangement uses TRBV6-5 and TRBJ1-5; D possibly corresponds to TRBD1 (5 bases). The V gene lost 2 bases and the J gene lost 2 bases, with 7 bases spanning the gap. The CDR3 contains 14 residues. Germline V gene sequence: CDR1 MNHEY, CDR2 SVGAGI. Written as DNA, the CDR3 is TGTGCCAGCAGTTACGCAGGGCGCAATCAGCCCCAGCATTTT. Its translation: CASSYAGRNQPQHF.

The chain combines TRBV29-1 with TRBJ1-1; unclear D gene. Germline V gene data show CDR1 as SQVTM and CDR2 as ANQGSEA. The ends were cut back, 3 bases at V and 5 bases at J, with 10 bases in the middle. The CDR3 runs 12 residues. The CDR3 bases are TGCAGCGTTGACGGGTTGGGTACTGAAGCTTTCTTT. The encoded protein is CSVDGLGTEAFF.

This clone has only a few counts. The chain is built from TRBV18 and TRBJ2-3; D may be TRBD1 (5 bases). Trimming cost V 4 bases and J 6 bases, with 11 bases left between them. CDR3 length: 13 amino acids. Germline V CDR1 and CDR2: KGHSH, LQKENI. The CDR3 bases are TGTGCCAGCTCACAGACCCAGGGCGATACGCAGTATTTT. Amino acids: CASSQTQGDTQYF.

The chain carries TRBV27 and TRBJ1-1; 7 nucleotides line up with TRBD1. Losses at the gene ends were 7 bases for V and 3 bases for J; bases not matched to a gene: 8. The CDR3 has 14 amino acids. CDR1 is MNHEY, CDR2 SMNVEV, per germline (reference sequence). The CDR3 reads CASTIWTGHTEAFF. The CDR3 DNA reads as TGTGCCAGCACCATATGGACAGGTCACACTGAAGCTTTCTTT.

The CDR3 DNA follows: TGTGCCAGCAGCTCGAGCAGGGACACTGAAGCTTTCTTT. Translated: CASSSSRDTEAFF. The chain is built from TRBV7-9 and TRBJ1-1; possible D gene TRBD1, 5 bases. With 4 bases removed from V and 3 bases from J, the gap between germline ends came to 9 bases. From germline, CDR1 is SEHNR and CDR2 FQNEAQ (reference sequence). The CDR3 sequence is 13 residues long.

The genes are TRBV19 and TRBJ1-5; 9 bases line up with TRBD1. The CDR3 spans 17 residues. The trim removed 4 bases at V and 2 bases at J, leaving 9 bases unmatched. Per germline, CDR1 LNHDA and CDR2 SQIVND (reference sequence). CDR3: CASSRSQGAGRNQPQHF. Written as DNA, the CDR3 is TGTGCCAGTAGTAGATCACAGGGGGCGGGCCGCAATCAGCCCCAGCATTTT.

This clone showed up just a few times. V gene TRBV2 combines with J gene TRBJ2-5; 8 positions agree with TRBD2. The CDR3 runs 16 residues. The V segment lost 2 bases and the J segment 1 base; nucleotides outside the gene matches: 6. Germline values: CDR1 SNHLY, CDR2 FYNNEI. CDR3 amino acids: CASSESSGGSQETQYF. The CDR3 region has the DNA TGTGCCAGCAGTGAATCCAGCGGGGGCAGCCAAGAGACCCAGTACTTC. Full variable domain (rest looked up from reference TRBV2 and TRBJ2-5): EPEVTQTPSHQVTQMGQEVILRCVPISNHLYFYWYRQILGQKVEFLVSFYNNEISEKSEIFDDQFSVERPDGSNFTLKIRSTKLEDSAMYFCASSESSGGSQETQYFGPGTRLLVL.